This T cell receptor (beta chain) appears in the sequencing data of a study of vaccination effects on CD4 cells after COVID-19. Study overall: Post-vaccine samples followed the second dose by a median of 72 days. Cultivation was performed at two million PBMC per well with about 9.6 IU/ml IL-2 and approximately 9.2 ug/ml peptides added. Study-wide findings and caveats: Late post-vaccination, clones induced by infection and those induced by vaccine underwent marked clonal contraction.

A word on this clone: Its cognate antigen is unknown.

Method: immunoSEQ multiplex PCR; TCRdb's copy keeps in-frame clones and lacks some. The sample carries more than 35,000 clones, 65% to 80% recorded once. The authors isolated CD4+ T cells after around nine days of culture. Two doses of BNT162b2 or mRNA-1273 vaccine were administered to participants. Here the sequenced sample was CD4+ T cells from PBMCs cultured without peptide, taken after COVID-19 vaccination. The receptor comes from a human donor who received a COVID-19 vaccine.

The CDR3 sequence: CASSYDRNTEAFF. The CDR3, as DNA: TGTGCCAGCAGTTATGACAGGAACACTGAAGCTTTCTTT. This chain uses TRBV6-2 or TRBV6-3 with TRBJ1-1, with D possibly being TRBD1 (5 bases). CDR3 size: 13 residues. Germline assignment: CDR1 MNHEY and CDR2 SVGEGT. The germline V and J ends were trimmed by 3 bases and 1 base, with 6 bases remaining between them.